This TCR beta chain originates from a study of identical twins. Overall study findings and caveats: The more abundant beta clonotypes in cord blood had fewer insertions, and memory repertoires did not show this.

It was template switching that added a universal primer site, and there were unique molecular identifiers on the cDNA. TCRdb processed the 5' RACE reads anew with MiXCR; each CDR3 protein has one entry. The repertoire holds some 190,000 distinct CDR3 sequences, with more than 15% as singletons. This clonotype was counted ten times or more. Its antigen is currently unknown. Deletions cut 4 bases from V and 5 bases from J, with 11 bases between. There are 13 residues in the CDR3. The same specimen was also included in a second study, on T cells expressing NK-cell markers. Per that paper: A range of roughly 1.0-8% of CD8+ T cells consisted of dominant NKG2C+ clonotypes in several donors.

The rearrangement joins TRBV12-3 or TRBV12-4 to TRBJ2-5, with D maybe TRBD1 (5 bases). The sequenced sample was CD8+ T cells sorted from blood. This TCR was sampled from a young woman in good health. CDR3 sequence: CASSSSGLETQYF. The CDR3 DNA reads as TGTGCCAGCAGTTCGTCAGGGTTGGAGACCCAGTACTTC.